These 22 T cell receptor beta chains were sequenced from one sample in a study of blood T cell repertoires in COVID-19. The data were produced by immunoSEQ multiplex PCR, yet TCRdb's version contains in-frame clones alone and is incomplete. Seen here are hundreds of thousands of clones, approximately 85% observed once, and the top ten hold 2% to 2.5%. What was sequenced was PBMCs or T cells enriched from blood (not recorded which). These receptors all stem from a middle-aged woman with acute COVID-19.

The table lists this clone with a few counts. The chain uses TRBV5-6 and TRBJ1-2; the D gene is possibly TRBD1 (5 bases). Trimming removed 0 bases from V and 8 bases from J, with 17 bases in between. CDR1 SGHDT and CDR2 YYEEEE come from the germline V gene. There are 15 residues in the CDR3. The CDR3 DNA reads TGTGCCAGCAGCTTGGGCCAGCCGGGGGTAAGAGGCTACACCTTC. It is translated as CASSLGQPGVRGYTF.

This rearrangement joins TRBV2 to TRBJ1-5; TRBD1 aligns across 7 bases. The germline CDR1 and CDR2 sequences are SNHLY and FYNNEI. After removal of 6 bases from V and 4 bases from J, the junction contained 9 bases not matched to a gene. CDR3 length: 15 amino acids. CDR3 bases: TGTGCCAGCAGATCGACAGGGATCCTAAATCAGCCCCAGCATTTT. Amino acid sequence: CASRSTGILNQPQHF.

As regards this clone: Sequence at one end of the junction differs from germline and may be a read error. The chain joins TRBV11-3 to TRBJ2-1; 9 bases map to TRBD2. The germline V gene encodes CDR1 SGHNT and CDR2 YENEEA. CDR3 length: 12 residues. This chain's CDR3 is CASSLGTSGPIF. CDR3 DNA sequence: TGTGCCAGCAGCTTAGGTACTAGCGGGCCGATCTTC.

V usage is TRBV4-1 and J usage is TRBJ2-7; 10 bases are a match to TRBD1. CDR3 size: 17 residues. V dropped 0 bases and J dropped 4; count of bases not matched to a gene: 9. The germline CDR1 and CDR2 sequences are MGHRA and YSYEKL. The DNA of the CDR3 is TGCGCCAGCAGCCAAGAGGCGGCGGGGACAGGGGTGTACGAGCAGTACTTC. It codes for CASSQEAAGTGVYEQYF.

This clone has a single count. The CDR3 reads CASSWDSEETQYF. The CDR3 DNA is TGTGCCAGCAGTTGGGACAGCGAAGAGACCCAGTACTTC. The chain is built from TRBV2 and TRBJ2-5; the match to TRBD1 covers 7 bases. From germline, CDR1 is SNHLY and CDR2 FYNNEI. The CDR3 contains 13 residues. Unmatched junction bases numbered 3, after V lost 5 bases and J lost 3 bases. The variable domain in full, completed from reference TRBV2 and TRBJ2-5, reads EPEVTQTPSHQVTQMGQEVILRCVPISNHLYFYWYRQILGQKVEFLVSFYNNEISEKSEIFDDQFSVERPDGSNFTLKIRSTKLEDSAMYFCASSWDSEETQYFGPGTRLLVL.

This chain links TRBV11-2 with TRBJ2-5, with 12 positions matching TRBD2. J was trimmed by 1 base and V by 2 bases; bases with no gene match: 2. Germline lookup yields CDR1 SGHAT and CDR2 FQNNGV. The CDR3 runs to 16 residues. CDR3 in amino acids: CASSLRTSGTQETQYF. CDR3 sequence (DNA): TGTGCCAGCAGCTTAAGGACTAGCGGGACCCAAGAGACCCAGTACTTC.

In its sample, this clone was seen once. The chain employs TRBV5-6 and TRBJ2-3; 12 positions agree with TRBD2. Per germline, CDR1 SGHDT and CDR2 YYEEEE. The V segment lost 3 bases and the J segment 1 base; nucleotides outside the gene matches: 3. The CDR3 runs to 16 residues. CDR3 DNA sequence: TGTGCCAGCAGCTGGAGACTAGCGGGGGGCACAGATACGCAGTATTTT. Translating gives CASSWRLAGGTDTQYF.

This chain uses TRBV3-1 (or the pseudogene TRBV3-2) with TRBJ1-5, with 7 bases matching TRBD1. J was trimmed by 6 bases and V by 6 bases; bases with no gene match: 11. This CDR3 contains 15 residues. The germline V gene encodes CDR1 LGHDT and CDR2 YNNKEL (reference sequence). The CDR3 DNA is TGTGCCAGCAGGAATGGACAGGACGCGGTTCAGCCCCAGCATTTT. It specifies CASRNGQDAVQPQHF.

There are a few counts of this clone. This chain joins TRBV7-9 and TRBJ1-2; 8 bases fit TRBD1. This CDR3 region has 15 residues. The V and J ends lost 3 bases and 4 bases, in that order; junction bases with no gene match: 7. CDR1 is SEHNR, CDR2 FQNEAQ, per germline (reference sequence). CDR3 in amino acids: CASSFLAGGIYGYTF. The CDR3 bases are TGTGCCAGCAGCTTTCTGGCAGGGGGCATCTATGGCTACACCTTC.

This chain uses TRBV5-1 with TRBJ2-7; tentatively, D is TRBD2 (8 bases). The germline gives CDR1 SGHRS, CDR2 YFSETQ. With 5 bases removed from V and 0 bases from J, the gap between germline ends came to 15 bases. This CDR3 region has 15 residues. CDR3 bases: TGCGCCAGCAGACTAGCGGACAGGAGCTCCTACGAGCAGTACTTC. It translates to CASRLADRSSYEQYF.

This chain uses TRBV19 with TRBJ1-2; D may be TRBD1 (5 bases). Trimming removed 5 bases from V and 3 bases from J, with 16 bases in between. From germline, CDR1 is LNHDA and CDR2 SQIVND (reference sequence). The CDR3 consists of 15 residues. This CDR3 reads CASSSQGPSYYGYTF. In DNA form, the CDR3 reads TGTGCCAGTAGTTCCCAGGGTCCCTCTTACTATGGCTACACCTTC.

This clone was detected once. The chain combines TRBV7-9 with TRBJ2-5, with 12 bases lining up with TRBD2. V lost 5 bases and J lost 4; bases outside the gene matches: 8. Germline assignment: CDR1 SEHNR and CDR2 FQNEAQ (reference sequence). The CDR3 has 16 amino acids. DNA for the CDR3: TGTGCCAGCAGCCCCGGGTCTAGCGGGGGGGCAGAGACCCAGTACTTC. Amino acids: CASSPGSSGGAETQYF. Drawing the rest from reference TRBV7-9 and TRBJ2-5, the complete variable domain is DTGVSQNPRHKITKRGQNVTFRCDPISEHNRLYWYRQTLGQGPEFLTYFQNEAQLEKSRLLSDRFSAERPKGSFSTLEIQRTEQGDSAMYLCASSPGSSGGAETQYFGPGTRLLVL.

This chain joins TRBV19 and TRBJ1-2; D is ambiguous. The CDR3 has 12 amino acids. Germline loops: CDR1 LNHDA, CDR2 SQIVND (reference sequence). V lost 3 bases, J lost 5 bases, and 7 bases lay in between. The CDR3 region is CASSMADYGYTF. CDR3 bases: TGTGCCAGTAGTATGGCCGATTATGGCTACACCTTC.

V gene TRBV4-1 combines with J gene TRBJ1-6; tentatively, D is TRBD1 (5 bases). Germline CDR1 MGHRA, CDR2 YSYEKL. Trimming pared 1 base from V and 1 base from J, leaving 11 bases between. This CDR3 is 17 amino acids long. The CDR3 sequence is CASSQGGAGSYNSPLHF. CDR3 nucleotide sequence: TGCGCCAGCAGCCAAGGCGGGGCAGGGTCCTATAATTCACCCCTCCACTTT.

The genes are TRBV6-5 and TRBJ1-6; 7 bases are shared with TRBD1. Germline CDR1 is MNHEY and CDR2 is SVGAGI. The CDR3 length is 15 residues. Unmatched junction bases numbered 11, after V lost 6 bases and J lost 9 bases. CDR3 nucleotide sequence: TGTGCCAGCAGCCGCGACAGGGCAGGTGGTTCACCCCTCCACTTT. This translates into CASSRDRAGGSPLHF.

The genes are TRBV7-9 and TRBJ2-1; D remains unclear. V lost 3 bases and J lost 7, with 7 bases in between. This CDR3 comprises 12 residues. Germline CDR1 SEHNR, CDR2 FQNEAQ (reference sequence). CDR3 in amino acids: CASSLVANEQFF. DNA of the CDR3: TGTGCCAGCAGCTTGGTAGCAAATGAGCAGTTCTTC. Full variable domain (remainder filled in from reference TRBV7-9 and TRBJ2-1): DTGVSQNPRHKITKRGQNVTFRCDPISEHNRLYWYRQTLGQGPEFLTYFQNEAQLEKSRLLSDRFSAERPKGSFSTLEIQRTEQGDSAMYLCASSLVANEQFFGPGTRLTVL.

CDR3 region: CASSQSGLPFYGYTF. CDR3 DNA: TGCGCCAGCAGTCAATCGGGACTCCCGTTCTATGGCTACACCTTC. The gene calls are TRBV23-1 and TRBJ1-2, with a weak D call TRBD1 (5 bases). TRBV23-1 is noted as an ORF with a role that remains uncertain. The V and J ends lost 0 bases and 4 bases respectively, with 12 bases between them. This CDR3 region has 15 residues.

This rearrangement joins TRBV9 to TRBJ1-4, with 12 positions matching TRBD1. Germline assignment: CDR1 SGDLS and CDR2 YYNGEE. This CDR3 has 14 amino acids. V gave up 3 bases and J gave up 8 bases; unmatched junction bases: 2. The CDR3 loop reads CASSAGTGGEKLFF. As DNA, the CDR3 is TGTGCCAGCAGCGCCGGGACAGGGGGCGAAAAACTGTTTTTT.

V is TRBV3-1 (or the pseudogene TRBV3-2) and J is TRBJ2-1, with 8 bases fitting TRBD2. This CDR3 comprises 14 residues. V was pared by 3 bases and J by 12 bases, with 10 bases of the junction left unmatched. The V gene's germline CDR1 is LGHDT and CDR2 YNNKEL (reference sequence). The CDR3 spells CASSQHTSGGWQFF. The CDR3 DNA reads TGTGCCAGCAGCCAGCATACTAGCGGTGGGTGGCAGTTCTTC.

In DNA, the CDR3 is TGTGCCAGCAGCTTAGACGGGACCTACGAGCAGTACTTC. Translation gives CASSLDGTYEQYF. V usage is TRBV11-2 and J usage is TRBJ2-7, with D possibly being TRBD2 (5 bases). The CDR3 contains 13 residues. The V end was cut by 0 bases, the J end by 2 bases, with 5 bases between. From germline, CDR1 is SGHAT and CDR2 FQNNGV.

This chain uses TRBV6-1 with TRBJ1-5; D uncertain. There are 12 residues in the CDR3. Trimming left V 2 bases short and J 7 bases short, with 6 bases between. Germline V gene lookup returns CDR1 MNHNS and CDR2 SASEGT. The CDR3 coding sequence is TGTGCCAGCAGTGAATCAGGACAGCCCCAGCATTTT. It translates to CASSESGQPQHF.

The chain carries TRBV27 and TRBJ1-1, with D possibly TRBD1 on 6 matching bases. The germline V gene encodes CDR1 MNHEY and CDR2 SMNVEV (reference sequence). V shed 5 bases and J shed 0 bases, with 22 bases lying between them. This CDR3 is 18 amino acids long. CDR3 nucleotide sequence: TGTGCCAGCAGTGATCGGACAGTGACTATAGGTATGAACACTGAAGCTTTCTTT. Its translation is CASSDRTVTIGMNTEAFF.